This T cell receptor (beta chain) was sequenced for a study of blood T cell repertoires in COVID-19. Study overall: Nucleic acid was either cDNA or gDNA, and it came from T cells, B-cell-depleted T cells, or PBMCs.

In the original workflow: Reference gene primer amplification gave estimated nucleated cell counts. Assay: immunoSEQ multiplex PCR; the TCRdb copy retains only in-frame clones and omits some. V, J and clone size are taken as reported in that table, and D and trimming were inferred from the DNA itself. The sample consists of hundreds of thousands of clones, approximately 89% of them appearing once. The source of this sequence is a woman aged 40 to 50 who had recovered from COVID-19. Sequenced input: PBMCs or T cells enriched from blood (not recorded which).

The CDR3 reads CASSTPRRRNTEAFF. Here the CDR3 DNA reads TGTGCCAGTAGTACCCCGAGAAGGAGGAACACTGAAGCTTTCTTT. V is TRBV19 and J is TRBJ1-1; no clear D gene. Germline assignment: CDR1 LNHDA and CDR2 SQIVND (reference sequence). V was cut by 4 bases and J by 1 base, with 13 bases left in between. The CDR3 has 15 residues.